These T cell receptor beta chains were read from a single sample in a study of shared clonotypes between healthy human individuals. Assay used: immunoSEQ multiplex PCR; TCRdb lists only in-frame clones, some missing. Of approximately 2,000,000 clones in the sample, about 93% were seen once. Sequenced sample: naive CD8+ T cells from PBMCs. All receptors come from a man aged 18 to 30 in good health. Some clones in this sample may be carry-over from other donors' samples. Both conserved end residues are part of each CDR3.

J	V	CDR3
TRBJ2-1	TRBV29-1	CSVDGLHYNEQFF
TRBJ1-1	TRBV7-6	CASSPPGQGIAEAFF
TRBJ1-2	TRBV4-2	CASRDGTGGYGYTF
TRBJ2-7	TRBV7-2	CASSLVSDKYYEQYF
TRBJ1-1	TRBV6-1	CASSVDRGLGEAFF
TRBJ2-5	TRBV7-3	CASSPQSQQETQYF
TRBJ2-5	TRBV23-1	CASGLDREETQYF
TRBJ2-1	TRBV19	CASSMFGNEQFF
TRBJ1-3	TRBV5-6	CASSTGQAGNTIYF
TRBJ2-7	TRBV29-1	CSVVDTSSYEQYF
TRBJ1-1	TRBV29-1	CSGISTEAFF
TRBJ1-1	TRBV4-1	CASSQEGSRNTEAFF
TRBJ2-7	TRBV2	CASESSGKGYEQYF
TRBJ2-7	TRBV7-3	CASSPPRVSEQYF
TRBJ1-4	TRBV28	CASHSLGGRLEKLFF
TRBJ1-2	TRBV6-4	CASKTGPGYTF
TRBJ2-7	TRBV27	CASKSKAGGLTYEQYF
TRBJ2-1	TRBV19	CASSARGISSYNEQFF
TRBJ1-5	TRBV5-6	CASSARGVVSNQPQHF
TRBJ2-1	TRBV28	CASSLSRGRGDEQFF
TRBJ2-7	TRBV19	CASSTTSGVTYEQYF
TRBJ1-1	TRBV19	CASSLTHRGRGTEAFF
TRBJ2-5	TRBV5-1	CASSWTGGIQETQYF
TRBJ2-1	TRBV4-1	CASSQGVSYNEQFF
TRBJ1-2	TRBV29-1	CSVVWGEGGYTF
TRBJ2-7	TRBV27	CASSKLLLAGSYEQYF
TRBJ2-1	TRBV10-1	CASGAGRRPKRLGDEQFF
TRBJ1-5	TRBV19	CASRVIQGSNQPQHF
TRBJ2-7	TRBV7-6	CASSLFPSSYEQYF
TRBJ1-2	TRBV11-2	CASSGVTDAFTF
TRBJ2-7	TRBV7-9	CASSPAGEGGYEQYF
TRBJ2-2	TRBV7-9	CASSLKLNTGELFF
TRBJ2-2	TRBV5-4	CASSLAGELFF
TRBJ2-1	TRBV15	CATSPEEGVGGGNEQFF
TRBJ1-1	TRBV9	CASSAGTGEAFF
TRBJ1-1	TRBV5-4	CAAAAGFSTEAFF
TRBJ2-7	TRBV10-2	CASSGPGAPTVYEQYF
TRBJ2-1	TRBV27	CASSSLLAGFDEQFF
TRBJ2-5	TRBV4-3	CASSQGNEGARVETQYF
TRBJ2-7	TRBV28	CASSLIREGKDYEQYF
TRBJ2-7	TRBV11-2	CASSLTSGGGSYEQYF
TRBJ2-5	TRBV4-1	CASSQGWRGVIETQYF
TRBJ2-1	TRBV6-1	CASSEAHPGEQFF
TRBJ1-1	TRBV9	CASSPGTGNTEAFF
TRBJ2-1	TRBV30	CAWSWQGHEQFF
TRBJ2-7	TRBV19	CASSPRDREDYEQYF
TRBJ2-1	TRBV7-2	CASSLGPEQFF
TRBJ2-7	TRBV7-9	CASSSLGMDLQGGYEQYF
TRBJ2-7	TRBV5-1	CASSPGYYPSSSYEQYF
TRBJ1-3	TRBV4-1	CASSQDQYSGNTIYF
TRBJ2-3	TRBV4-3	CASSQRVVREVADTQYF
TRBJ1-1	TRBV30	CAWSYWGHTEAFF
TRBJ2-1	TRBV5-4	CASRQGGEQFF